A single sample is the source of the 2 T cell receptor beta chains below, sequenced in a study of blood T cell repertoires in COVID-19 (dated by TCRdb to the early 2020s). Libraries were made using the immunoSEQ multiplex PCR assay. What TCRdb holds here is the immuneACCESS table cut down to in-frame rearrangements. Part of the clones is not present; checked against another copy, under half of the missing clones reflect an unresolved V gene, and the others are unexplained. The sample table records about 49,000 clones; roughly 77% of these occur just once. The ten largest clones represent 35% to 55% of the sample. Sequencing was done on a sample of peripheral blood. These receptors all come from a man aged 65 to 79 with active or convalescent COVID-19.

The chain is built from TRBV6-5 and TRBJ1-4, with 10 bases matching TRBD1. Germline V lookup: CDR1 MNHEY, CDR2 SVGAGI. The CDR3 is 15 amino acids. V was clipped by 4 bases and J by 5 bases; unmatched bases: 4. CDR3 bases: TGTGCCAGCAGTTCGACAGGGGGCCTGAATGAAAAACTGTTTTTT. It specifies CASSSTGGLNEKLFF.

The chain couples TRBV6-5 to TRBJ1-1, with D maybe TRBD1 (5 bases). Trimming left V 7 bases short and J 2 bases short, with 14 bases between. Germline V gene data show CDR1 as MNHEY and CDR2 as SVGAGI. The CDR3 loop spans 14 amino acids. The CDR3 DNA reads as TGTGCCAGCACCCCCCGCAGGGCCAACACTGAAGCTTTCTTT. Protein product: CASTPRRANTEAFF.